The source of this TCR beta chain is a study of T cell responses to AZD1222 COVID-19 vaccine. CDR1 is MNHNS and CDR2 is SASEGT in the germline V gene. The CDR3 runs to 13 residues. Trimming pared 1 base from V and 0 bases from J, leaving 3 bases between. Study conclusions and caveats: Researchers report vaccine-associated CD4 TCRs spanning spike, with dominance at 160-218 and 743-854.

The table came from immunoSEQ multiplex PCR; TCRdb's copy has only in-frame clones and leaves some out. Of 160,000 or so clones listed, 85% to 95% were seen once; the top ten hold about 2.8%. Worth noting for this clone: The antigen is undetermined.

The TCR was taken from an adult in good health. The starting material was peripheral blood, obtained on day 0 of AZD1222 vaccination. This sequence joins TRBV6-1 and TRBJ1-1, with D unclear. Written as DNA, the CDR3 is TGTGCCAGCAGTGAAGGAGTGAACACTGAAGCTTTCTTT. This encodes CASSEGVNTEAFF.